Listed here are 16 T cell receptor beta chains from one sample, sequenced in a study of post-analysis software for immune sequencing data. Unique-molecular-identifier-tagged TCR beta cDNA libraries were used. TCRdb passed the PCR reads through MiXCR, listing each CDR3 protein once. The table has approximately 730,000 distinct CDR3 sequences, 25% to 30% seen once. Study results and caveats: Four or five TRBV segments, including TRBV5-6, TRBV5-1 and TRBV20-1, were more frequent in patients than controls.

These receptors lack a known antigen. The sequencing sample was made of blood. Receptors were obtained from a girl between 10 and 17 years old with multiple sclerosis.

The CDR3 protein is CAISDPGLAGVYYEQYF. The CDR3 DNA follows: TGTGCCATCAGTGACCCGGGACTAGCGGGGGTTTATTACGAGCAGTACTTC. This chain connects TRBV10-3 to TRBJ2-4, with 14 nucleotides matching TRBD2. The assigned J gene may be wrong: the sequence end matches TRBJ2-7 better. This CDR3 has 17 residues. CDR1 ENHRY and CDR2 SYGVKD come from the germline V gene.

This rearrangement joins TRBV20-1 to TRBJ1-4; D is ambiguous. CDR3 size: 13 residues. Looked up from germline, CDR1 is DFQATT and CDR2 is SNEGSKA (reference sequence). Trimming removed 4 bases at V and 4 bases at J, with 10 bases between. CDR3 region: CSATGGVNEKLFF. CDR3 DNA sequence: TGCAGTGCTACCGGTGGGGTTAATGAAAAACTGTTTTTT.

V gene TRBV5-1 combines with J gene TRBJ2-5, with D perhaps assigned TRBD1 or TRBD2 (5 bases each). CDR1 and CDR2 (germline): SGHRS, YFSETQ. V lost 2 bases and J lost 4, with 9 bases in between. This CDR3 has 13 residues. CDR3 sequence (DNA): TGCGCCAGCAGCTTCACGGGGCCAGAGACCCAGTACTTC. This encodes CASSFTGPETQYF.

The chain joins TRBV20-1 to TRBJ2-1; 9 bases are shared with TRBD2. CDR1 DFQATT and CDR2 SNEGSKA come from the germline V gene (reference sequence). The V and J ends lost 3 bases and 11 bases, in that order; junction bases with no gene match: 5. CDR3 length equals 12 residues. CDR3 sequence: CSARTSGSQQFF. The CDR3 DNA reads TGCAGTGCTAGGACTAGCGGATCGCAGCAGTTCTTC.

CDR3 sequence reads: CSVPGTASTDTQYF. The CDR3 nucleotides are TGCAGTGTTCCCGGGACAGCCAGCACAGATACGCAGTATTTT. The chain joins TRBV20-1 to TRBJ2-3, with 7 bases fitting TRBD1. The CDR3 covers 14 residues. V lost 7 bases and J lost 0; bases outside the gene matches: 7. Germline V lookup: CDR1 DFQATT, CDR2 SNEGSKA (reference sequence).

This clonotype was found a few times. This chain joins TRBV20-1 and TRBJ2-3, with D tentatively TRBD1 (6 bases). The CDR3 has 14 residues. Trimming cost V 6 bases and J 1 base, with 14 bases left between them. Germline loops: CDR1 DFQATT, CDR2 SNEGSKA (reference sequence). The CDR3 DNA reads as TGCAGTGCCTGCGGACAGAGCCGCACAGATACGCAGTATTTT. Translating it yields CSACGQSRTDTQYF.

The rearrangement links TRBV21-1 to TRBJ1-5; the table calls TRBD1, which could not be checked here. TRBV21-1 has pseudogene status. This CDR3 has 13 amino acids. CDR3 in amino acids: CASSKRGHQPQHF. DNA of the CDR3: TGTGCCAGCAGCAAGAGGGGGCATCAGCCCCAGCATTTT.

For the CDR3, the DNA is TGTGCCAGCAGCCCAGTCGTGGGGGAAAACATTCAGTACTTC. It yields the protein CASSPVVGENIQYF. The chain recombines TRBV7-8 with TRBJ2-4, with D perhaps being TRBD1 or TRBD2 (5 bases each). The CDR3 extends over 14 amino acids. Germline values: CDR1 SGHVS, CDR2 FQNEAQ. V lost 5 bases and J lost 5, with 13 bases in between.

The genes are TRBV24-1 and TRBJ2-1, with D possibly being TRBD1 or TRBD2 (5 bases each). Per germline, CDR1 KGHDR and CDR2 SFDVKD. The CDR3 runs to 16 residues. V was clipped by 9 bases and J by 3 bases, with 20 bases between them. The chain's CDR3 is CATGSGTQFIYNEQFF. CDR3 nucleotide sequence: TGTGCCACCGGCTCCGGGACCCAATTCATCTACAATGAGCAGTTCTTC.

The chain combines TRBV5-6 with TRBJ2-7, with 7 bases lining up with TRBD1. The CDR3 is 15 amino acids. The germline CDR1 and CDR2 sequences are SGHDT and YYEEEE. Losses at the gene ends were 7 bases for V and 3 bases for J; bases not matched to a gene: 13. CDR3 region: CASRVMRGPLYEQYF. As DNA, the CDR3 is TGTGCCAGCCGGGTAATGAGGGGGCCTCTCTACGAGCAGTACTTC.

The chain joins TRBV10-3 to TRBJ2-7; D remains unclear. The CDR3 contains 11 residues. Germline V gene data show CDR1 as ENHRY and CDR2 as SYGVKD. V shed 2 bases and J shed 7 bases, with 6 bases lying between them. DNA for the CDR3: TGTGCCATCAGTGAGGGACCGGAGCAGTACTTC. The encoded protein is CAISEGPEQYF.

This sequence joins TRBV4-1 and TRBJ1-2, with D tentatively TRBD1 (6 bases). The germline V gene encodes CDR1 MGHRA and CDR2 YSYEKL. V was pared by 3 bases and J by 0 bases, with 14 bases between. There are 16 residues in the CDR3. The CDR3 bases are TGCGCCAGCAGCCATGAACAGGGTCGCCCTAACTATGGCTACACCTTC. This gives the protein CASSHEQGRPNYGYTF.

The V call is TRBV12-3 or TRBV12-4, the J call TRBJ1-5, with D unresolved. This CDR3 comprises 13 residues. V lost 3 bases and J 7 bases, leaving 10 bases between the germline ends. The chain's CDR3 is CASSLRVEQPQHF. CDR3 bases: TGTGCCAGCAGTTTGAGGGTTGAGCAGCCCCAGCATTTT.

The V call is TRBV10-3, the J call TRBJ2-5, with a tentative D call TRBD1 (6 bases). The DNA end is more similar to TRBJ2-7, so the J call may be wrong. The CDR3 runs 12 residues. The germline CDR1 and CDR2 sequences are ENHRY and SYGVKD. CDR3 residues: CAISGAGDEQYF. The CDR3 region has the DNA TGTGCCATCAGTGGGGCAGGGGACGAGCAGTACTTC.

In this sample, this clonotype turned up a few times. The rearrangement links TRBV5-1 to TRBJ2-5; no reliable D call. V dropped 0 bases and J dropped 5 bases, with 11 bases sitting between them. This CDR3 is built from 14 residues. Germline-derived CDR1 and CDR2 are SGHRS and YFSETQ. The CDR3 loop is CASSLGFIGETQYF. DNA for the CDR3: TGCGCCAGCAGCTTGGGCTTCATAGGGGAGACCCAGTACTTC.

The rearrangement uses TRBV28 and TRBJ2-1; TRBD2 is a possible D gene (6 bases). The CDR3 has 15 residues. CDR1 MDHEN and CDR2 SYDVKM come from the germline V gene. V lost 2 bases, J lost 4 bases, and 12 bases lay in between. CDR3 DNA: TGTGCCAGCAGTTTAAGGTGGCGGGATTACAATGAGCAGTTCTTC. Translated, it gives CASSLRWRDYNEQFF.